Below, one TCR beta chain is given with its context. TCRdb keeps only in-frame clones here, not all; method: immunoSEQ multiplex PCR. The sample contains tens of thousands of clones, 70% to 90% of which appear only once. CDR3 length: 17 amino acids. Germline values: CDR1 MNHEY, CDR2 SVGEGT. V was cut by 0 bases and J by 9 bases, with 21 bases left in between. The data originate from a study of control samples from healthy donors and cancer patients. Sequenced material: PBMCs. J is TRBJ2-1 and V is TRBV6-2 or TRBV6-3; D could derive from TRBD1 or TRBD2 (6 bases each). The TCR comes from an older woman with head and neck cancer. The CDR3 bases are TGTGCCAGCAGTTACTCGATTTGGCAGGGGAGGTTGGCTGAGCAGTTCTTC. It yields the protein CASSYSIWQGRLAEQFF.